These T cell receptor beta chains were read from a single sample in a study of shared clonotypes between healthy human individuals. Some clones are missing from TCRdb's copy, which holds only in-frame ones; the method was immunoSEQ multiplex PCR. The sample includes about 1.1 million clones, around 77% of them seen just once. The sample comprised memory CD4+ T cells from PBMCs. These TCRs come from a man aged 18 to 29 in good health. Some clones in this sample may be carry-over from other donors' samples. The CDR3 runs from the conserved cysteine through the conserved F or W. Each record gives: V gene, D gene, clone size, J gene, CDR3 protein, CDR3 DNA. D genes are given only for firm matches. Clone size is shown for a subset of rows, as once, few, many or a class of expanded clone.

v_call: TRBV29-1
d_call: TRBD1
clone_size: -
j_call: TRBJ2-7
cdr3_aa: CSVGQGTYEQYF
cdr3_nt: TGCAGCGTAGGACAGGGGACCTACGAGCAGTACTTC

v_call: TRBV6-5
d_call: -
clone_size: -
j_call: TRBJ1-2
cdr3_aa: CASIDTYGGYTF
cdr3_nt: TGTGCCAGCATCGACACCTATGGCGGCTACACCTTC

v_call: TRBV7-9
d_call: TRBD1
clone_size: few
j_call: TRBJ1-5
cdr3_aa: CASSYRGNQPQHF
cdr3_nt: TGTGCCAGCAGCTACAGGGGAAATCAGCCCCAGCATTTT

v_call: TRBV19
d_call: -
clone_size: -
j_call: TRBJ2-7
cdr3_aa: CATQQVAGVPEQYF
cdr3_nt: TGTGCCACCCAACAGGTCGCCGGGGTACCCGAGCAGTACTTC

v_call: TRBV6-5
d_call: TRBD1
clone_size: -
j_call: TRBJ2-2
cdr3_aa: CASSPRGPTGELFF
cdr3_nt: TGTGCCAGCAGTCCCAGGGGGCCCACCGGGGAGCTGTTTTTT

v_call: TRBV10-3
d_call: -
clone_size: -
j_call: TRBJ2-7
cdr3_aa: CASAGQGMREQYF
cdr3_nt: TGTGCCAGCGCAGGGCAGGGGATGCGCGAGCAGTACTTC

v_call: TRBV27
d_call: -
clone_size: -
j_call: TRBJ2-3
cdr3_aa: CASSSFPTSTDTQYF
cdr3_nt: TGTGCCAGCAGTTCGTTCCCAACCAGCACAGATACGCAGTATTTT

v_call: TRBV4-2
d_call: TRBD2
clone_size: -
j_call: TRBJ2-1
cdr3_aa: CASSQTSGLSYNEQFF
cdr3_nt: TGTGCCAGCAGCCAAACTAGCGGCCTTTCCTACAATGAGCAGTTCTTC

v_call: TRBV30
d_call: TRBD2
clone_size: once
j_call: TRBJ2-1
cdr3_aa: CAWSVRGEGLAGGPSLGEQFF
cdr3_nt: TGTGCCTGGAGTGTAAGGGGCGAGGGACTAGCGGGAGGGCCCTCCCTTGGTGAGCAGTTCTTC

v_call: TRBV27
d_call: TRBD1
clone_size: -
j_call: TRBJ1-1
cdr3_aa: CASRRTGGTEAFF
cdr3_nt: TGTGCCAGCAGACGGACAGGGGGCACTGAAGCTTTCTTT

v_call: TRBV28
d_call: -
clone_size: -
j_call: TRBJ1-5
cdr3_aa: CASSSRPRAVSNQPQHF
cdr3_nt: TGTGCCAGCAGTTCGCGTCCCAGGGCTGTGAGCAATCAGCCCCAGCATTTT

v_call: TRBV7-9
d_call: TRBD1
clone_size: few
j_call: TRBJ1-1
cdr3_aa: CASSLLPGQGRAFF
cdr3_nt: TGTGCCAGCAGCTTGCTCCCGGGACAGGGGCGAGCTTTCTTT

v_call: TRBV7-2
d_call: -
clone_size: -
j_call: TRBJ1-1
cdr3_aa: CASSLVRQTFGTEAFF
cdr3_nt: TGTGCCAGCAGCTTAGTACGCCAGACTTTCGGCACTGAAGCTTTCTTT

v_call: TRBV4-1
d_call: TRBD2
clone_size: -
j_call: TRBJ2-7
cdr3_aa: CASSQLAGANPSYEQYF
cdr3_nt: TGCGCCAGCAGCCAACTAGCGGGAGCGAATCCCTCCTACGAGCAGTACTTC

v_call: TRBV9
d_call: TRBD2
clone_size: -
j_call: TRBJ2-5
cdr3_aa: CASSRTLAGGETQYF
cdr3_nt: TGTGCCAGCAGCCGGACACTAGCGGGAGGTGAGACCCAGTACTTC

v_call: TRBV18
d_call: TRBD1
clone_size: few
j_call: TRBJ1-4
cdr3_aa: CASSPPSGQGNEKLFF
cdr3_nt: TGTGCCAGCTCACCACCGAGCGGACAGGGTAATGAAAAACTGTTTTTT

v_call: TRBV5-1
d_call: -
clone_size: -
j_call: TRBJ2-2
cdr3_aa: CASSLTGSGELFF
cdr3_nt: TGCGCCAGCAGCTTGACAGGGTCCGGGGAGCTGTTTTTT

v_call: TRBV18
d_call: TRBD1
clone_size: -
j_call: TRBJ1-5
cdr3_aa: CASSQGQYSNQPQHF
cdr3_nt: TGTGCCAGCTCACAGGGACAGTATAGCAATCAGCCCCAGCATTTT

v_call: TRBV28
d_call: -
clone_size: few
j_call: TRBJ1-1
cdr3_aa: CASHGRREAFF
cdr3_nt: TGTGCCAGCCACGGCAGGCGTGAAGCTTTCTTT

v_call: TRBV6-5
d_call: TRBD1
clone_size: -
j_call: TRBJ2-7
cdr3_aa: CASSYSDRGPAYEQYF
cdr3_nt: TGTGCCAGCAGTTACTCCGACAGGGGGCCGGCCTACGAGCAGTACTTC

v_call: TRBV2
d_call: TRBD1
clone_size: many
j_call: TRBJ1-2
cdr3_aa: CASRGQGRNAGGYTF
cdr3_nt: TGTGCCAGCAGGGGACAGGGGCGGAACGCCGGTGGCTACACCTTC

v_call: TRBV20-1
d_call: -
clone_size: once
j_call: TRBJ1-2
cdr3_aa: CSARTNYGYTF
cdr3_nt: TGCAGTGCTAGAACTAACTATGGCTACACCTTC

v_call: TRBV4-1
d_call: TRBD1
clone_size: -
j_call: TRBJ2-7
cdr3_aa: CASSQVLHDRGKGEQYF
cdr3_nt: TGCGCCAGCAGCCAAGTCCTCCATGACAGGGGGAAAGGCGAGCAGTACTTC

v_call: TRBV18
d_call: -
clone_size: -
j_call: TRBJ2-5
cdr3_aa: CASSPFPGLRGQETQYF
cdr3_nt: TGTGCCAGCTCACCGTTCCCGGGACTCCGAGGCCAAGAGACCCAGTACTTC

v_call: TRBV28
d_call: TRBD2
clone_size: few
j_call: TRBJ2-7
cdr3_aa: CAGSSGRSYEQYF
cdr3_nt: TGTGCTGGGTCTAGCGGGAGGTCATACGAGCAGTACTTC

v_call: TRBV21-1
d_call: -
clone_size: -
j_call: TRBJ2-2
cdr3_aa: CDLTGQGNTGELFF
cdr3_nt: TGTGACCTCACCGGCCAGGGCAACACCGGGGAGCTGTTTTTT

v_call: TRBV7-3
d_call: -
clone_size: -
j_call: TRBJ2-7
cdr3_aa: CASSLTGGSSYEQYF
cdr3_nt: TGTGCCAGCAGCTTAACCGGGGGCAGCTCCTACGAGCAGTACTTC

v_call: TRBV11-3
d_call: -
clone_size: -
j_call: TRBJ2-3
cdr3_aa: CASSPGSGRTDTQYF
cdr3_nt: TGTGCCAGCAGCCCGGGGTCAGGCCGCACAGATACGCAGTATTTT

v_call: TRBV10-3
d_call: -
clone_size: -
j_call: TRBJ2-3
cdr3_aa: CAISEGSPDTQYF
cdr3_nt: TGTGCCATCAGTGAGGGTAGTCCAGATACGCAGTATTTT

v_call: TRBV4-2
d_call: -
clone_size: -
j_call: TRBJ2-3
cdr3_aa: CASSQGLFIDTQYF
cdr3_nt: TGTGCCAGCAGCCAAGGGCTATTTATAGATACGCAGTATTTT

v_call: TRBV5-6
d_call: TRBD1
clone_size: -
j_call: TRBJ2-5
cdr3_aa: CASSLGTGGYETQYF
cdr3_nt: TGTGCCAGCAGCTTAGGGACAGGGGGTTATGAGACCCAGTACTTC

v_call: TRBV4-2
d_call: -
clone_size: -
j_call: TRBJ2-1
cdr3_aa: CASSQDLEASSYNEQFF
cdr3_nt: TGTGCCAGCAGCCAAGATCTCGAGGCGAGCTCCTACAATGAGCAGTTCTTC

v_call: TRBV11-2
d_call: TRBD2
clone_size: many
j_call: TRBJ2-1
cdr3_aa: CASSLGAGGYNEQFF
cdr3_nt: TGTGCCAGCAGCTTAGGCGCGGGAGGGTACAATGAGCAGTTCTTC

v_call: TRBV7-9
d_call: -
clone_size: -
j_call: TRBJ2-1
cdr3_aa: CASSLGLNNEQFF
cdr3_nt: TGTGCCAGCAGCTTAGGGCTAAACAATGAGCAGTTCTTC

v_call: TRBV10-3
d_call: -
clone_size: -
j_call: TRBJ1-5
cdr3_aa: CAIRGAGGSNQPQHF
cdr3_nt: TGTGCCATCAGAGGGGCTGGAGGGAGCAATCAGCCCCAGCATTTT

v_call: TRBV5-1
d_call: -
clone_size: -
j_call: TRBJ2-7
cdr3_aa: CASSPGSAVYEQYF
cdr3_nt: TGCGCCAGCAGCCCGGGGTCCGCAGTCTACGAGCAGTACTTC

v_call: TRBV11-3
d_call: TRBD2
clone_size: -
j_call: TRBJ2-1
cdr3_aa: CASSTGTSSSNEQFF
cdr3_nt: TGTGCCAGCAGCACCGGGACTAGCTCCTCGAATGAGCAGTTCTTC

v_call: TRBV7-9
d_call: TRBD1
clone_size: -
j_call: TRBJ1-2
cdr3_aa: CASSTGTGGGYTF
cdr3_nt: TGTGCCAGCAGCACAGGGACAGGGGGCGGCTACACCTTC

v_call: TRBV11-3
d_call: -
clone_size: -
j_call: TRBJ1-3
cdr3_aa: CASSPAHVTGNTIYF
cdr3_nt: TGTGCCAGCAGCCCCGCTCATGTGACTGGAAACACCATATATTTT

v_call: TRBV7-8
d_call: TRBD1
clone_size: -
j_call: TRBJ2-3
cdr3_aa: CASLREGAADTQYF
cdr3_nt: TGTGCTTCCCTTCGCGAGGGGGCTGCAGATACGCAGTATTTT

v_call: TRBV2
d_call: -
clone_size: once
j_call: TRBJ1-2
cdr3_aa: CASSGGPLYGYTF
cdr3_nt: TGTGCCAGCAGTGGAGGACCGCTTTATGGCTACACCTTC

v_call: TRBV11-3
d_call: -
clone_size: few
j_call: TRBJ1-1
cdr3_aa: CASSPKVQALMTEAFF
cdr3_nt: TGTGCCAGCAGCCCCAAGGTTCAGGCCTTAATGACTGAAGCTTTCTTT